Listed here are 11 T cell receptor beta chains from one sample, sequenced in a study of shared clonotypes between healthy human individuals. Measured with immunoSEQ multiplex PCR; TCRdb has only the in-frame clones, and not every one. The sample lists some 490,000 clones; over 75% were seen once. Sequenced input: PBMCs. The origin of the receptors is a woman between 40 and 55 years old in good health. Some clones in this sample may be carry-over from other donors' samples.

This chain connects TRBV7-8 to TRBJ1-2; D not resolved. This CDR3 has 15 residues. Trimming removed 1 base from V and 2 bases from J, with 11 bases in between. Germline V gene data show CDR1 as SGHVS and CDR2 as FQNEAQ. For the CDR3, the DNA is TGTGCCAGCAGCTTAGTTCGGTGGAACAACTATGGCTACACCTTC. Amino acids: CASSLVRWNNYGYTF.

The V call is TRBV4-2, the J call TRBJ2-5, with D maybe TRBD1 (6 bases). The V end lost 1 base, the J end lost 1 base, and 16 bases lay between the germline ends. Per the germline V gene, CDR1 is LGHNA and CDR2 is YNFKEQ. The CDR3 is made up of 17 amino acids. The CDR3 is CASSQGVTGGPQETQYF. CDR3 nucleotides: TGTGCCAGCAGCCAAGGGGTGACAGGTGGGCCCCAAGAGACCCAGTACTTC.

V gene TRBV27 combines with J gene TRBJ2-7; weak D call: TRBD1 (5 bases). The CDR3 is made up of 16 amino acids. Germline CDR1 and CDR2: MNHEY and SMNVEV (reference sequence). The V and J ends lost 2 bases and 3 bases respectively, with 17 bases between them. The CDR3 bases are TGTGCCAGCAGTTTAACGTACAGGAACCACTACTACGAGCAGTACTTC. This sequence encodes CASSLTYRNHYYEQYF.

As concerns this clone: One junction end does not reproduce the germline sequence, and a read error may be involved. The chain recombines TRBV7-7 with TRBJ2-3; D is unclear. The CDR3 spans 13 residues. Germline V CDR1 and CDR2: SSHAT, FNYEAQ (reference sequence). CDR3 amino acids: CASSLGPVDTQYF. For the CDR3, the DNA is TGTGCTAGCAGCCTTGGACCCGTAGATACGCAGTATTTT.

This clone was observed a single time. A much more abundant neighbour one base away suggests this may be a read error. The chain joins TRBV21-1 to TRBJ2-7; no DNA check was done on the table's D call, TRBD2. TRBV21-1 is listed as a pseudogene. The CDR3 consists of 20 residues. In nucleotides, the CDR3 is TGTGCCAGCAGCCTCCCGGGACCGCCGAGACTAGCGGAAAGCTCCTACGAGCAGTACTTC. Residues: CASSLPGPPRLAESSYEQYF.

V is TRBV7-2 and J is TRBJ2-3; 14 bases align to TRBD2. After removal of 4 bases from V and 1 base from J, the junction contained 1 base not matched to a gene. CDR1 is SGHTA, CDR2 FQGNSA, per germline. There are 16 residues in the CDR3. Here the CDR3 reads CASSSTSGRGTDTQYF. The CDR3 DNA sequence: TGTGCCAGCAGCTCGACTAGCGGGAGGGGCACAGATACGCAGTATTTT.

As for this clone: A far larger clone lies a single base away; this is likely a read error. This sample also contains other DNA sequences that code for the same CDR3. This chain links TRBV7-2 with TRBJ2-7; D is perhaps TRBD2 (6 bases). Germline V gene sequence: CDR1 SGHTA, CDR2 FQGNSA. Between the trimmed V and J ends, which lost 0 bases and 6 bases, there was a span of 15 bases. The CDR3 has 15 amino acids. The CDR3 here is CASSLAGGKSTEQYF. CDR3 nucleotides: TGTGCCAGCAGCTTAGCCGGCGGGAAATCGACCGAGCAGTACTTC. Full variable domain (remainder filled in from reference TRBV7-2 and TRBJ2-7): GAGVSQSPSNKVTEKGKDVELRCDPISGHTALYWYRQSLGQGLEFLIYFQGNSAPDKSGLPSDRFSAERTGGSVSTLTIQRTQQEDSAVYLCASSLAGGKSTEQYFGPGTRLTVT.

As regards this clone: This likely stems from a read error, as it lies one base from a far larger clone. The CDR3 ends on some other residue instead of the conserved phenylalanine or tryptophan, so this is likely a read error. The CDR3 nucleotides read TGTGCCAGCAGTGAAGTGACCGAGCAGTACCTC. The encoded protein is CASSEVTEQYL. V and J are TRBV2 and TRBJ2-7; D gene unclear. Trimming pared 1 base from V and 6 bases from J, leaving 4 bases between. The CDR3 consists of 11 residues. The V gene's germline CDR1 is SNHLY and CDR2 FYNNEI.

To note about this clone: The likely explanation is a read error, given a far larger clone one base away. V is TRBV4-3 and J is TRBJ1-2, with D hard to call. Trimming took 0 bases from V and 2 from J, leaving 10 bases between them. Germline lookup yields CDR1 LGHNA and CDR2 YSLEER. The CDR3 runs to 15 residues. The CDR3 protein is CASSQDPWWNYGYTF. CDR3 coding DNA: TGCGCCAGCAGCCAAGATCCGTGGTGGAACTATGGCTACACCTTC.

The chain employs TRBV2 and TRBJ1-2, with TRBD1 matching 12 bases. Trimming cost V 5 bases and J 8 bases; bases outside gene matches: 12. The CDR3 is made up of 16 amino acids. The germline V gene has CDR1 SNHLY and CDR2 FYNNEI. CDR3: CASSLGTGGAVGGYTF. Written as DNA, the CDR3 is TGTGCCAGCAGTTTGGGGACAGGGGGCGCAGTAGGGGGCTACACCTTC.

The rearrangement links TRBV19 to TRBJ2-7, with D perhaps TRBD1 (6 bases). Trimming stripped 3 bases from V and 3 bases from J, with 12 bases between. Germline CDR1 LNHDA, CDR2 SQIVND (reference sequence). This CDR3 spans 14 amino acids. Here the CDR3 reads CASSIRDTFYEQYF. CDR3 in DNA: TGTGCCAGTAGTATCCGGGACACTTTCTACGAGCAGTACTTC.